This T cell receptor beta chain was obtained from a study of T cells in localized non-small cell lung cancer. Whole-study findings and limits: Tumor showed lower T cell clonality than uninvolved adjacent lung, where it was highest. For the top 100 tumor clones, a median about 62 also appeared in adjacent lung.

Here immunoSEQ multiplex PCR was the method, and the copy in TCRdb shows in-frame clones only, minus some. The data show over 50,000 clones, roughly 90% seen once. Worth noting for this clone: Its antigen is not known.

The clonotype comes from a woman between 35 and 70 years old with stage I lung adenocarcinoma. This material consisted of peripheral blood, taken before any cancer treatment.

CDR3 amino acids: CASSQYEGGMNTEAFF. The CDR3 DNA is TGTGCCAGCAGCCAATACGAGGGCGGGATGAACACTGAAGCTTTCTTT. This rearrangement joins TRBV14 to TRBJ1-1; D gene ambiguous. The ends were cut back, 2 bases at V and 0 bases at J, with 13 bases in the middle. Germline V CDR1 and CDR2: SGHDN, FVKESK. CDR3 size: 16 residues.